This entry lists 27 T cell receptor beta chains sequenced from one sample in a study of graft-versus-host responses after intestinal transplantation. Sequencing was performed with immunoSEQ multiplex PCR; in TCRdb, only in-frame clones are kept and a portion is missing. The table includes about 99,000 clones, roughly 93% detected once. These TCRs are of unknown antigen specificity. This material consisted of unstimulated CD8+ T cells sorted from spleen or lymph node cells, taken before intestinal transplant. The receptors derive from a human donor who received an intestinal transplant.

The chain uses TRBV4-1 and TRBJ1-5; a weak D match, TRBD1 (5 bases). This CDR3 is built from 15 residues. Per germline, CDR1 MGHRA and CDR2 YSYEKL. V was trimmed by 3 bases and J by 3 bases, leaving 12 bases between them. This chain's CDR3 is CASSQGPGPNQPQHF. The CDR3 nucleotides read TGCGCCAGCAGCCAGGGGCCAGGCCCCAATCAGCCCCAGCATTTT.

The chain has TRBV9 and TRBJ2-1; 8 nucleotides match TRBD2. CDR1 is SGDLS and CDR2 is YYNGEE in the germline V gene. V lost 1 base and J lost 7; bases outside the gene matches: 16. The CDR3 has 18 amino acids. The CDR3 is CASSVPRRGGPEVNEQFF. The CDR3 DNA reads TGTGCCAGCAGCGTACCCCGTCGCGGGGGGCCGGAGGTAAATGAGCAGTTCTTC.

This clone was seen more than once but under ten times. The V and J genes are TRBV5-1 and TRBJ1-1; the D is unclear. Looked up from germline, CDR1 is SGHRS and CDR2 is YFSETQ. The CDR3 is made up of 18 amino acids. V was shortened by 6 bases and J by 3 bases, with 27 bases between the two germline ends. The CDR3 sequence is CASTMGLSTTFVDTEAFF. The CDR3, as DNA: TGCGCCAGCACCATGGGCCTCTCCACCACCTTCGTTGACACTGAAGCTTTCTTT.

The rearrangement joins TRBV12-5 to TRBJ1-2; D perhaps matches TRBD1 (6 bases). The CDR3 runs to 15 residues. The germline V gene has CDR1 LGHNT and CDR2 FRNRAP. The V gene lost 7 bases and the J gene lost 3 bases, with 18 bases spanning the gap. Here the CDR3 DNA reads TGTGCTAGTGCCATGCAACAGGGAGGATACTATGGCTACACCTTC. Amino acid sequence: CASAMQQGGYYGYTF.

The rearrangement uses TRBV4-2 and TRBJ2-7, with 7 bases lining up with TRBD2. This CDR3 is built from 16 residues. Per the germline V gene, CDR1 is LGHNA and CDR2 is YNFKEQ. V was clipped by 3 bases and J by 4 bases; unmatched bases: 12. The CDR3 DNA reads TGTGCCAGCAGCCATCGGTCGGGGGGAGTTGTGTACGAGCAGTACTTC. Protein: CASSHRSGGVVYEQYF.

J is TRBJ1-5 and V is TRBV4-1; D is unclear. The V end lost 5 bases, the J end lost 7 bases, and 12 bases lay between the germline ends. The germline V gene encodes CDR1 MGHRA and CDR2 YSYEKL. The CDR3 runs to 13 residues. As DNA, the CDR3 is TGCGCCAGCAGCTCCCTCGCCGGGCAGCCCCAGCATTTT. Amino acids: CASSSLAGQPQHF.

The chain links TRBV6-5 to TRBJ2-5; a possible D gene is TRBD1 (7 bases). Looked up from germline, CDR1 is MNHEY and CDR2 is SVGAGI. Trimming shortened V by 11 bases and J by 5 bases, and 15 bases separated the two germline ends. CDR3 length: 12 residues. CDR3 sequence (DNA): TGTGCCGTCAGGGGGGTCTCCGAGACCCAGTACTTC. Encoded protein: CAVRGVSETQYF.

The V gene is TRBV4-1, the J gene TRBJ1-2; TRBD1 might be the D (5 bases). From germline, CDR1 is MGHRA and CDR2 YSYEKL. The length of the CDR3 is 15 residues. The V end lost 0 bases, the J end lost 5 bases, and 13 bases lay between the germline ends. This chain's CDR3 is CASSQDGGRGYGYTF. As DNA, the CDR3 is TGCGCCAGCAGCCAAGATGGGGGGAGAGGGTATGGCTACACCTTC.

This clone was seen more than once but under ten times. The CDR3 loop reads CASSFAGGQETQYF. Written as DNA, the CDR3 is TGTGCCAGCAGTTTCGCGGGGGGCCAAGAGACCCAGTACTTC. The gene calls are TRBV28 and TRBJ2-5; 8 bases match TRBD2. The CDR3 loop spans 14 amino acids. Per germline, CDR1 MDHEN and CDR2 SYDVKM. With V trimmed by 3 bases and J by 1 base, 1 base remained unmatched.

This sequence joins TRBV18 and TRBJ2-1; D possibly corresponds to TRBD1 (5 bases). Germline CDR1 and CDR2: KGHSH and LQKENI. The CDR3 has 17 residues. Between the trimmed V and J ends, which lost 0 bases and 0 bases, there was a span of 12 bases. The CDR3 DNA follows: TGTGCCAGCTCACCACCGGAGCAGGGCAGCTCCTACAATGAGCAGTTCTTC. This gives the protein CASSPPEQGSSYNEQFF.

The chain links TRBV29-1 to TRBJ2-3; 11 bases are shared with TRBD2. The CDR3 covers 15 residues. From germline, CDR1 is SQVTM and CDR2 ANQGSEA. V trimming: 6 bases; J trimming: 9 bases; junction bases outside the gene matches: 14. The CDR3 loop reads CSVGSSGGPSWTQYF. CDR3 sequence (DNA): TGCAGCGTCGGTTCTAGCGGGGGGCCGTCATGGACGCAGTATTTT.

V and J are TRBV14 and TRBJ2-7; maybe TRBD1 (6 bases). The CDR3 has 14 amino acids. V was clipped by 1 base and J by 1 base, with 8 bases between them. The germline V gene encodes CDR1 SGHDN and CDR2 FVKESK. In nucleotides, the CDR3 is TGTGCCAGCAGCCAAGCTGGGACATCCTACGAGCAGTACTTC. This codes for CASSQAGTSYEQYF.

V usage is TRBV30 and J usage is TRBJ1-1, with D uncertain. Germline V gene lookup returns CDR1 GTSNPN and CDR2 SVGIG (reference sequence). Trimming took 4 bases from V and 4 from J, leaving 13 bases between them. The CDR3 covers 13 residues. CDR3 in amino acids: CAWNVGGGTEAFF. The CDR3 coding sequence is TGTGCCTGGAATGTGGGCGGTGGCACTGAAGCTTTCTTT. Based on the CDR3 plus reference TRBV30 and TRBJ1-1, the full variable domain is SQTIHQWPATLVQPVGSPLSLECTVEGTSNPNLYWYRQAAGRGLQLLFYSVGIGQISSEVPQNLSASRPQDRQFILSSKKLLLSDSGFYLCAWNVGGGTEAFFGQGTRLTVV.

The gene calls are TRBV19 and TRBJ2-7, with 11 bases that match TRBD1. In germline, CDR1 is LNHDA, CDR2 SQIVND (reference sequence). With V trimmed by 3 bases and J by 4 bases, 5 bases remained unmatched. This CDR3 is built from 15 residues. CDR3 sequence (DNA): TGTGCCAGTAGTATTAGTGGGACAGGGGGGTACGAGCAGTACTTC. This encodes CASSISGTGGYEQYF.

This sequence joins TRBV2 and TRBJ2-2, with D perhaps being TRBD1 or TRBD2 (7 bases each). This CDR3 region has 13 residues. V lost 8 bases, J lost 7 bases, and 14 bases lay in between. Germline CDR1 is SNHLY and CDR2 is FYNNEI. This CDR3 is CASWGGDSGELFF. The CDR3, as DNA: TGTGCCAGCTGGGGGGGGGACAGCGGGGAGCTGTTTTTT. Full variable domain (outside the CDR3, taken from reference TRBV2 and TRBJ2-2): EPEVTQTPSHQVTQMGQEVILRCVPISNHLYFYWYRQILGQKVEFLVSFYNNEISEKSEIFDDQFSVERPDGSNFTLKIRSTKLEDSAMYFCASWGGDSGELFFGEGSRLTVL.

V is TRBV4-1 and J is TRBJ2-1; 12 nucleotides align to TRBD2. The germline V gene has CDR1 MGHRA and CDR2 YSYEKL. CDR3 length: 16 amino acids. After removal of 4 bases from V and 5 bases from J, the junction contained 6 bases not matched to a gene. CDR3 DNA sequence: TGCGCCAGCAGCCCCCGACTAGCGGGGGTGGACAATGAGCAGTTCTTC. This codes for CASSPRLAGVDNEQFF.

The CDR3 here is CAWSSGLAGLSETQYF. CDR3 nucleotide sequence: TGTGCCTGGAGTTCCGGACTAGCGGGACTATCAGAGACCCAGTACTTC. The chain is built from TRBV30 and TRBJ2-5; 12 positions agree with TRBD2. With V trimmed by 2 bases and J by 4 bases, 8 bases remained unmatched. Per the germline V gene, CDR1 is GTSNPN and CDR2 is SVGIG (reference sequence). The CDR3 loop spans 16 amino acids. Full variable domain (outside the CDR3, taken from reference TRBV30 and TRBJ2-5): SQTIHQWPATLVQPVGSPLSLECTVEGTSNPNLYWYRQAAGRGLQLLFYSVGIGQISSEVPQNLSASRPQDRQFILSSKKLLLSDSGFYLCAWSSGLAGLSETQYFGPGTRLLVL.

The rearrangement links TRBV6-1 to TRBJ2-2, with D unresolved. Germline V gene sequence: CDR1 MNHNS, CDR2 SASEGT. There are 14 residues in the CDR3. The V end was cut by 3 bases, the J end by 4 bases, with 9 bases between. The CDR3 loop is CASSDLRFTGELFF. Written as DNA, the CDR3 is TGTGCCAGCAGTGATCTCAGATTCACCGGGGAGCTGTTTTTT.

This clone was recorded only once. The gene calls are TRBV19 and TRBJ1-5; D is ambiguous. The CDR3 covers 16 residues. V lost 6 bases, J lost 3 bases, and 18 bases lay in between. The V gene's germline CDR1 is LNHDA and CDR2 SQIVND (reference sequence). The CDR3 here is CASRENDWALNQPQHF. The CDR3, as DNA: TGTGCCAGTAGAGAAAACGACTGGGCCCTCAATCAGCCCCAGCATTTT.

The chain is built from TRBV11-3 and TRBJ2-7, with D tentatively TRBD2 (5 bases). Trimming removed 5 bases at V and 3 bases at J, with 17 bases between. Germline loops: CDR1 SGHNT, CDR2 YENEEA. The CDR3 is made up of 15 amino acids. CDR3 sequence: CASSGRGSPDYEQYF. CDR3 coding DNA: TGTGCCAGCAGCGGCCGGGGATCCCCAGACTACGAGCAGTACTTC.

This CDR3 is CASSKGDGYTF. CDR3 sequence (DNA): TGTGCCAGCAGCAAGGGAGATGGCTACACCTTC. The chain is built from TRBV14 and TRBJ1-2, with D unresolved. Germline values: CDR1 SGHDN, CDR2 FVKESK. The CDR3 length is 11 residues. Trimming took 5 bases from V and 6 from J, leaving 7 bases between them.

The chain links TRBV7-6 to TRBJ2-2; tentatively, D is TRBD2 (6 bases). Germline loops: CDR1 SGHVS, CDR2 FNYEAQ. Trimming removed 6 bases from V and 9 bases from J, with 20 bases in between. The CDR3 spans 15 residues. CDR3 nucleotide sequence: TGTGCCAGCAGTATAGGGACTTCCAAGGGACGGGAGCTGTTTTTT. Amino acid sequence: CASSIGTSKGRELFF. Full variable domain (outside the CDR3, taken from reference TRBV7-6 and TRBJ2-2): GAGVSQSPRYKVTKRGQDVALRCDPISGHVSLYWYRQALGQGPEFLTYFNYEAQQDKSGLPNDRFSAERPEGSISTLTIQRTEQRDSAMYRCASSIGTSKGRELFFGEGSRLTVL.

The chain carries TRBV11-3 and TRBJ2-7, with D possibly called TRBD1 or TRBD2 (5 bases each). The CDR3 extends over 13 amino acids. The ends were cut back, 3 bases at V and 6 bases at J, with 12 bases in the middle. Germline-derived CDR1 and CDR2 are SGHNT and YENEEA. The CDR3 nucleotides read TGTGCCAGCAGCTTTGGGTCAGGGAGCGAGCAGTACTTC. Its translation is CASSFGSGSEQYF.

This clone was recorded only once. V usage is TRBV10-3 and J usage is TRBJ2-7; either TRBD1 or TRBD2 may fit D (6 bases each). V lost 3 bases and J lost 2, with 11 bases in between. The CDR3 consists of 14 residues. The germline V gene encodes CDR1 ENHRY and CDR2 SYGVKD. The CDR3, as DNA: TGTGCCATCAGTGATAATGGGGGGCCCTACGAGCAGTACTTC. It yields the protein CAISDNGGPYEQYF.

The CDR3 DNA is TGCGCCAGCAGTCGGACTAGCGGACAAGAGACCCAGTACTTC. Its protein product is CASSRTSGQETQYF. The chain is built from TRBV10-2 and TRBJ2-5, with 10 bases fitting TRBD2. From germline, CDR1 is WSHSY and CDR2 SAAADI. After removal of 5 bases from V and 2 bases from J, the junction contained 2 bases not matched to a gene. The CDR3 sequence is 14 residues long.

The CDR3 loop is CASTRLAGGYNEQFF. CDR3 DNA sequence: TGTGCCAGCACGCGACTAGCGGGGGGATACAATGAGCAGTTCTTC. This chain links TRBV2 with TRBJ2-1; 13 nucleotides match TRBD2. Germline CDR1 and CDR2: SNHLY and FYNNEI. The trim removed 7 bases at V and 4 bases at J, leaving 4 bases unmatched. The length of the CDR3 is 15 residues.

The chain carries TRBV27 and TRBJ2-7; D is undetermined. Trimming removed 5 bases at V and 0 bases at J, with 8 bases between. The CDR3 length is 13 residues. CDR1 is MNHEY and CDR2 is SMNVEV in the germline V gene (reference sequence). The chain's CDR3 is CASSTTHSYEQYF. The CDR3 DNA reads TGTGCCAGCAGTACGACCCACTCCTACGAGCAGTACTTC.